This TCR beta chain was documented in a study of blood T cell repertoires in COVID-19. Across the whole study: Nucleic acid was either cDNA or gDNA, and it came from T cells, B-cell-depleted T cells, or PBMCs.

Seattle-derived patients entered the study during active infection and were followed longitudinally. V lost 6 bases and J lost 6; bases outside the gene matches: 11. From germline, CDR1 is MDHEN and CDR2 SYDVKM. The CDR3 loop spans 15 amino acids. Per the study methods: Researchers report that nucleated cell counts were estimated from reference gene primer amplification. Using immunoSEQ multiplex PCR, the repertoire was profiled, and TCRdb retains in-frame clones only, with some absent. The V and J calls and clone size are taken from that table; D and trimming were inferred from the DNA. The data contain a few hundred thousand clones, about 85% of them seen just once; the ten biggest clones take up approximately 10%.

The J gene is TRBJ2-1, the V gene TRBV28; the match to TRBD1 covers 7 bases. Sequenced: peripheral blood. This TCR was sampled from a woman older than 75 with COVID-19, enrolled during active disease. CDR3 sequence (DNA): TGTGCCAGCAGCCCGGACAGGCTCTCCGGCAATGAGCAGTTCTTC. Protein: CASSPDRLSGNEQFF.